Presented here are 20 T cell receptor beta chains from one specimen sequenced in a study of blood T cells in healthy people across ages (dated by TCRdb to the mid-2010s). Library generation was performed with 5' RACE. TCRdb records Illumina HiSeq 2500 as the sequencer. The second PCR ran for about 6 to 12 cycles and used a J-beta primer mix along with a sample-barcoded 5' primer. TCRdb's own reprocessing of the public reads used fastp at Q25 and MiXCR and kept productive beta chains. All rows with the same CDR3 protein become a single entry with the most common DNA and genes. Within this sample are 650,000 to 800,000 distinct CDR3 sequences, with around two fifths of them counted one time only. The ten largest clones represent around 21% of the sample. Sample: blood. These TCRs come from a man aged 55 to 70 in good health.

This chain uses TRBV2 with TRBJ2-6; D perhaps matches TRBD1 (5 bases). Germline CDR1 SNHLY, CDR2 FYNNEI. V lost 4 bases, J lost 2 bases, and 6 bases lay in between. The CDR3 runs to 14 residues. The CDR3 region is CASSGGAGANVLTF. CDR3 nucleotides: TGTGCCAGCAGTGGGGGCGCTGGGGCCAACGTCCTGACTTTC.

The CDR3 loop reads CASMSLGTGGYEQYF. The DNA of the CDR3 is TGTGCCAGCATGTCCCTCGGGACAGGGGGCTACGAGCAGTACTTC. The chain recombines TRBV2 with TRBJ2-7; 11 bases map to TRBD1. Germline V gene lookup returns CDR1 SNHLY and CDR2 FYNNEI. V was pared by 7 bases and J by 3 bases, with 8 bases of the junction left unmatched. This CDR3 region has 15 residues.

The chain is built from TRBV5-1 and TRBJ2-1, with TRBD2 identical over 11 bases. Germline V gene data show CDR1 as SGHRS and CDR2 as YFSETQ. The junction had 9 bases not matched to a gene; V was cut back by 2 bases and J by 8 bases. The CDR3 is 16 residues long. The CDR3 protein is CASSLLTSGVFDEQFF. The CDR3, as DNA: TGCGCCAGCAGCTTATTGACTAGCGGGGTCTTCGATGAGCAGTTCTTC.

The chain has TRBV20-1 and TRBJ1-5, with a possible D match to TRBD1 (6 bases). Germline V gene lookup returns CDR1 DFQATT and CDR2 SNEGSKA (reference sequence). Trimming shortened V by 1 base and J by 3 bases, and 19 bases separated the two germline ends. CDR3 length equals 17 residues. CDR3 bases: TGCAGTGCTAGAGCCCCAGGTCCGTACAGGGACAATCAGCCCCAGCATTTT. Residues: CSARAPGPYRDNQPQHF.

In DNA, the CDR3 is TGTGCCAGCAGCCAGGGCATGGGCACCGGGGAGCTGTTTTTT. This encodes CASSQGMGTGELFF. The rearrangement joins TRBV3-1 to TRBJ2-2; no reliable D call. Germline V gene sequence: CDR1 LGHDT, CDR2 YNNKEL (reference sequence). V was trimmed by 3 bases and J by 4 bases, leaving 9 bases between them. This CDR3 is 14 amino acids long. The full variable domain, with the rest looked up from reference TRBV3-1 and TRBJ2-2, is DTAVSQTPKYLVTQMGNDKSIKCEQNLGHDTMYWYKQDSKKFLKIMFSYNNKELIINETVPNRFSPKSPDKAHLNLHINSLELGDSAVYFCASSQGMGTGELFFGEGSRLTVL.

This clonotype appeared a few times. J is TRBJ2-7 and V is TRBV7-2; D is ambiguous. V was cut by 0 bases and J by 3 bases, with 6 bases left in between. The length of the CDR3 is 13 residues. Germline V gives CDR1 SGHTA, CDR2 FQGNSA. The CDR3 protein is CASSLAPHYEQYF. CDR3 in DNA: TGTGCCAGCAGCTTAGCACCCCACTACGAGCAGTACTTC.

CDR3 nucleotide sequence: TGTGCCACCAGTGACCCGAGAGGGGGAGGGGAGACCCAGTACTTC. Its translation: CATSDPRGGGETQYF. The rearrangement uses TRBV24-1 and TRBJ2-5; maybe TRBD2 (7 bases). This CDR3 spans 15 amino acids. V gave up 4 bases and J gave up 5 bases, with 16 bases separating them. CDR1 and CDR2 (germline): KGHDR, SFDVKD.

The CDR3 loop is CASSYSAFRGGTSRNSPLHF. The CDR3, as DNA: TGTGCCAGCAGTTACTCGGCATTCAGGGGCGGTACGTCACGGAATTCACCCCTCCACTTT. V gene TRBV6-2 or TRBV6-3 combines with J gene TRBJ1-6; a weak D match, TRBD1 (6 bases). This CDR3 has 20 residues. The V gene's germline CDR1 is MNHEY and CDR2 SVGEGT. Trimming removed 0 bases at V and 7 bases at J, with 25 bases between.

There are a few counts of this clonotype. V gene TRBV15 combines with J gene TRBJ1-5; D is unclear. This CDR3 contains 13 residues. In germline, CDR1 is LNHNV, CDR2 YYDKDF (reference sequence). V was shortened by 7 bases and J by 0 bases, with 7 bases between the two germline ends. CDR3 region: CATTSVSNQPQHF. The CDR3 DNA follows: TGTGCCACCACGTCAGTTAGCAATCAGCCCCAGCATTTT.

This clonotype was seen only a few times. The rearrangement joins TRBV10-1 to TRBJ2-5, with D uncertain. CDR1 and CDR2 (germline): WNHNN, SYGVQD (reference sequence). This CDR3 spans 14 amino acids. V was cut by 0 bases and J by 11 bases, with 16 bases left in between. CDR3 bases: TGCGCCAGCAGTGAGTCGAAGGGTAGGGCTGAGCAGTACTTC. Protein sequence: CASSESKGRAEQYF.

The chain links TRBV9 to TRBJ2-3; 16 nucleotides agree with TRBD2. Germline CDR1 and CDR2: SGDLS and YYNGEE. Losses at the gene ends were 4 bases for V and 0 bases for J; bases not matched to a gene: 5. The CDR3 covers 18 residues. The CDR3 protein is CASSPRGLAGGSTDTQYF. Written as DNA, the CDR3 is TGTGCCAGCAGCCCGAGGGGACTAGCGGGGGGGAGCACAGATACGCAGTATTTT.

The J gene is TRBJ2-7, the V gene TRBV20-1; 9 bases are a match to TRBD1. CDR1 and CDR2 (germline): DFQATT, SNEGSKA (reference sequence). V gave up 4 bases and J gave up 3 bases; unmatched junction bases: 7. The CDR3 loop spans 14 amino acids. CDR3 bases: TGCAGTGCTAATACCGACAGGGGGAGCTACGAGCAGTACTTC. This gives the protein CSANTDRGSYEQYF.

The chain uses TRBV27 and TRBJ1-6; weak D call: TRBD1 (6 bases). This CDR3 is built from 15 residues. V lost 4 bases and J lost 13, with 20 bases in between. Germline V gives CDR1 MNHEY, CDR2 SMNVEV (reference sequence). This CDR3 reads CASSSRQEGLSPLHF. The CDR3 region has the DNA TGTGCCAGCAGTTCAAGACAGGAGGGCCTGTCGCCCCTCCACTTT.

The rearrangement links TRBV30 to TRBJ1-2; D may be TRBD1 (5 bases). The CDR3 loop spans 14 amino acids. CDR1 and CDR2 from the germline V gene are GTSNPN and SVGIG (reference sequence). V was shortened by 3 bases and J by 4 bases, with 15 bases between the two germline ends. CDR3 nucleotide sequence: TGTGCCTGGAGCCGGGACGCGGGGGGCTATGGCTACACCTTC. This codes for CAWSRDAGGYGYTF.

The rearrangement links TRBV5-1 to TRBJ2-7; D is perhaps TRBD2 (6 bases). The V gene's germline CDR1 is SGHRS and CDR2 YFSETQ. The CDR3 contains 15 residues. Trimming removed 3 bases from V and 5 bases from J, with 18 bases in between. The CDR3 reads CASSWNGGGENEQYF. For the CDR3, the DNA is TGCGCCAGCAGCTGGAACGGGGGTGGAGAGAACGAGCAGTACTTC.

The chain employs TRBV7-9 and TRBJ1-4, with a weak D call TRBD1 (5 bases). Per germline, CDR1 SEHNR and CDR2 FQNEAQ (reference sequence). Trimming pared 5 bases from V and 8 bases from J, leaving 18 bases between. The CDR3 extends over 15 amino acids. CDR3 sequence reads: CASSGLGGGQEKLFF. The DNA of the CDR3 is TGTGCCAGCAGCGGCCTGGGGGGTGGTCAGGAAAAACTGTTTTTT.

This clonotype was seen more than once but under ten times. The chain recombines TRBV20-1 with TRBJ2-7; D remains unclear. The CDR3 is 12 residues long. Germline V gene data show CDR1 as DFQATT and CDR2 as SNEGSKA (reference sequence). V was shortened by 5 bases and J by 8 bases, with 16 bases between the two germline ends. The CDR3 DNA sequence: TGCAGTGCTTCTAGTCCCTCGGCGAAGCAGTACTTC. Residues: CSASSPSAKQYF.

This clonotype was picked up a small number of times. The genes are TRBV6-4 and TRBJ2-5; D gene unclear. CDR3 length: 14 amino acids. Germline V lookup: CDR1 MRHNA, CDR2 SNTAGT. Trimming took off 8 bases at V and 1 base at J, with 14 bases between the two ends. As DNA, the CDR3 is TGTGCCAGCGCTTACGATCAGTTCCAAGAGACCCAGTACTTC. Amino acids: CASAYDQFQETQYF.

The chain carries TRBV5-1 and TRBJ1-4; 7 bases fit TRBD1. The CDR3 is 15 residues long. The V gene's germline CDR1 is SGHRS and CDR2 YFSETQ. J lost 5 bases, V lost 4 bases, and 8 bases had no gene match. CDR3 protein: CASSPPGGENEKLFF. In nucleotides, the CDR3 is TGCGCCAGCAGCCCCCCAGGGGGGGAAAATGAAAAACTGTTTTTT.

The chain is built from TRBV12-3 or TRBV12-4 and TRBJ1-5; TRBD1 agrees at 9 bases. V was pared by 4 bases and J by 6 bases, with 7 bases of the junction left unmatched. The CDR3 extends over 15 amino acids. CDR3 sequence: CASSSGDRAGQPQHF. The CDR3 DNA follows: TGTGCCAGCAGTTCCGGGGACAGGGCCGGTCAGCCCCAGCATTTT.